Presented here are 17 T cell receptor beta chains from one specimen sequenced in a study of blood T cell repertoires in COVID-19. Repertoires were generated with immunoSEQ multiplex PCR, while TCRdb's copy carries only in-frame clones and drops some. The sample comprises approximately 130,000 clones, around four fifths of which are singletons, and around 20% rests with the top ten. Input material: peripheral blood. The receptors derive from an elderly man with acute or convalescent COVID-19.

The genes are TRBV5-1 and TRBJ2-5, with D maybe TRBD2 (7 bases). Trimming took 2 bases from V and 5 from J, leaving 22 bases between them. CDR3 length: 17 residues. Germline-derived CDR1 and CDR2 are SGHRS and YFSETQ. The CDR3 nucleotides read TGCGCCAGCAGCTTCCGAGTACAGGCGGGGGCAGGGGAGACCCAGTACTTC. Amino acids: CASSFRVQAGAGETQYF.

The gene calls are TRBV7-9 and TRBJ2-5; 16 bases are a match to TRBD2. V lost 5 bases to trimming and J lost 1 base; unmatched junction nucleotides: 7. The CDR3 has 18 residues. Germline V lookup: CDR1 SEHNR, CDR2 FQNEAQ (reference sequence). In nucleotides, the CDR3 is TGTGCCAGCAGCGTCGGGACTAGCGGGGGGGCCTTCCAAGAGACCCAGTACTTC. Its translation: CASSVGTSGGAFQETQYF.

This clone was detected only a few times. The rearrangement uses TRBV19 and TRBJ1-4; D remains ambiguous. Germline-derived CDR1 and CDR2 are LNHDA and SQIVND (reference sequence). V lost 7 bases, J lost 8 bases, and 23 bases lay in between. The CDR3 extends over 16 amino acids. The CDR3 reads CASTETGRSEAEKLFF. The DNA of the CDR3 is TGTGCCAGTACCGAGACGGGGAGGTCAGAAGCGGAAAAACTGTTTTTT.

This chain links TRBV11-2 with TRBJ1-4; D ambiguous. The V end was cut by 0 bases, the J end by 11 bases, with 16 bases between. The germline V gene encodes CDR1 SGHAT and CDR2 FQNNGV. This CDR3 contains 15 residues. This CDR3 is CASSLDPSLSSKLFF. The CDR3 DNA is TGTGCCAGCAGCTTAGATCCTTCTCTGTCTTCGAAACTGTTTTTT.

The V call is TRBV24-1, the J call TRBJ2-2; a possible D gene is TRBD1 (6 bases). The CDR3 covers 13 residues. The V end lost 9 bases, the J end lost 3 bases, and 10 bases lay between the germline ends. Germline V gene data show CDR1 as KGHDR and CDR2 as SFDVKD. CDR3 bases: TGTGCCACCTCTCGGACAGACACCGGGGAGCTGTTTTTT. This codes for CATSRTDTGELFF.

The rearrangement links TRBV7-8 to TRBJ1-4; maybe TRBD1 (6 bases). Trimming shortened V by 5 bases and J by 4 bases, and 14 bases separated the two germline ends. The CDR3 loop spans 15 amino acids. CDR1 and CDR2 (germline): SGHVS, FQNEAQ. The CDR3 loop is CASSRTRTDNEKLFF. In DNA, the CDR3 is TGTGCCAGCAGCCGTACTAGGACAGATAATGAAAAACTGTTTTTT.

The chain recombines TRBV29-1 with TRBJ2-2; 7 bases are a match to TRBD2. The CDR3 is 14 amino acids. V lost 4 bases and J lost 5; bases outside the gene matches: 7. The germline CDR1 and CDR2 sequences are SQVTM and ANQGSEA. The CDR3 reads CSVVFGGITGELFF. Written as DNA, the CDR3 is TGCAGCGTTGTATTCGGGGGGATTACCGGGGAGCTGTTTTTT.

This clone was observed a few times. V is TRBV7-3 and J is TRBJ2-3; 8 nucleotides match TRBD2. The trim removed 5 bases at V and 6 bases at J, leaving 10 bases unmatched. The CDR3 runs to 15 residues. The V gene's germline CDR1 is SGHTA and CDR2 FQGTGA. For the CDR3, the DNA is TGTGCCAGCAGCGTCGGGACTAGTGTATTGGATACGCAGTATTTT. It encodes CASSVGTSVLDTQYF.

The chain carries TRBV5-1 and TRBJ2-5; 7 bases fit TRBD1. Trimming took 5 bases from V and 1 from J; bases not matched to a gene: 2. Germline CDR1 reads SGHRS; CDR2 reads YFSETQ. CDR3 length equals 13 residues. The CDR3: CASRQGSQETQYF. The DNA for the CDR3 is TGCGCCAGCAGACAGGGGTCCCAAGAGACCCAGTACTTC.

V usage is TRBV4-2 and J usage is TRBJ2-3; perhaps TRBD1 as D (6 bases). Germline CDR1 and CDR2: LGHNA and YNFKEQ. V lost 4 bases to trimming and J lost 0 bases, with 8 bases between them. This CDR3 region has 14 residues. CDR3 in amino acids: CASSRGGSTDTQYF. DNA of the CDR3: TGTGCCAGCAGCCGTGGGGGCAGCACAGATACGCAGTATTTT.

This clone was counted between two and nine times. The chain carries TRBV5-4 and TRBJ1-4; 8 nucleotides agree with TRBD1. The CDR3 contains 15 residues. The trim removed 4 bases at V and 2 bases at J, leaving 4 bases unmatched. Germline lookup yields CDR1 SGHNT and CDR2 YYREEE (reference sequence). CDR3 nucleotides: TGTGCCAGCAGCGTAAACAGGGGGACTAATGAAAAACTGTTTTTT. As protein: CASSVNRGTNEKLFF. Full variable domain (missing parts from reference TRBV5-4 and TRBJ1-4): ETGVTQSPTHLIKTRGQQVTLRCSSQSGHNTVSWYQQALGQGPQFIFQYYREEENGRGNFPPRFSGLQFPNYSSELNVNALELDDSALYLCASSVNRGTNEKLFFGSGTQLSVL.

V and J are TRBV7-9 and TRBJ2-4; D is perhaps TRBD2 (6 bases). Germline V lookup: CDR1 SEHNR, CDR2 FQNEAQ (reference sequence). The CDR3 totals 14 residues. V was cut by 3 bases and J by 5 bases, with 11 bases left in between. This CDR3 reads CASSFGWGENIQYF. The CDR3 DNA is TGTGCCAGCAGCTTCGGGTGGGGGGAAAACATTCAGTACTTC.

This chain uses TRBV19 with TRBJ2-7; D gene uncertain. Looked up from germline, CDR1 is LNHDA and CDR2 is SQIVND (reference sequence). This CDR3 contains 15 residues. Trimming shortened V by 0 bases and J by 1 base, and 10 bases separated the two germline ends. Written as DNA, the CDR3 is TGTGCCAGTAGTATAGATAGCCGCACGTCCTACGAGCAGTACTTC. Its translation: CASSIDSRTSYEQYF.

The J gene is TRBJ2-1, the V gene TRBV3-1 (or the pseudogene TRBV3-2); TRBD1 aligns across 8 bases. V gave up 4 bases and J gave up 0 bases; unmatched junction bases: 5. This CDR3 spans 16 amino acids. The germline gives CDR1 LGHDT, CDR2 YNNKEL (reference sequence). CDR3 amino acids: CASSRWTGSSYNEQFF. CDR3 DNA: TGTGCCAGCAGCCGGTGGACAGGGAGCTCCTACAATGAGCAGTTCTTC.

The J gene is TRBJ2-5, the V gene TRBV5-1, with 12 bases identical to TRBD2. The germline gives CDR1 SGHRS, CDR2 YFSETQ. The CDR3 sequence is 12 residues long. The ends lost 4 bases at V and 12 bases at J; junction bases unmatched: 4. CDR3 residues: CASSRTSGAEYF. CDR3 DNA: TGCGCCAGCAGCAGGACTAGCGGGGCTGAGTACTTC.

This clone appeared a few times. The V and J genes are TRBV5-1 and TRBJ2-3; 10 nucleotides match TRBD2. The CDR3 spans 14 residues. Trimming cost V 5 bases and J 4 bases; bases outside gene matches: 4. Germline CDR1 reads SGHRS; CDR2 reads YFSETQ. The CDR3: CASRERGGSDTQYF. The CDR3 DNA sequence: TGCGCCAGCAGAGAGCGGGGGGGCTCAGATACGCAGTATTTT.

This clone has a handful of counts. V usage is TRBV5-1 and J usage is TRBJ1-2; 9 bases map to TRBD1. Germline CDR1 SGHRS, CDR2 YFSETQ. The CDR3 spans 15 residues. Trimming cost V 4 bases and J 6 bases; bases outside gene matches: 10. The CDR3 bases are TGCGCCAGCAGCCGGGAGGGACAGGGCGTCAATGGCTACACCTTC. Protein product: CASSREGQGVNGYTF.